These 25 T cell receptor beta chains were sequenced from one sample in a study of PD-1 blockade in classical Hodgkin lymphoma. Assay used: immunoSEQ multiplex PCR; TCRdb lists only in-frame clones, some missing. This sample has roughly 40,000 clones, with under 75% found just once. All patients experienced relapse after autologous stem cell transplantation, and brentuximab vedotin exposure was variable. This sample comprised peripheral blood mononuclear cells (PBMCs), obtained at baseline. These receptors came from a human donor with classical Hodgkin lymphoma.

The CDR3 nucleotides are TGTGCCAGCAGCCAGAAGACTAGCGGGAGGGGGGATACGCAGTATTTT. It encodes CASSQKTSGRGDTQYF. The chain is built from TRBV7-2 and TRBJ2-3; 14 bases are shared with TRBD2. This CDR3 has 16 amino acids. Per the germline V gene, CDR1 is SGHTA and CDR2 is FQGNSA. The V segment lost 5 bases and the J segment 6 bases; nucleotides outside the gene matches: 7.

The chain joins TRBV7-6 to TRBJ2-7; D is unresolved. The CDR3 has 11 amino acids. The V and J ends lost 4 bases and 4 bases respectively, with 5 bases between them. CDR1 is SGHVS and CDR2 is FNYEAQ in the germline V gene. In DNA, the CDR3 is TGTGCCAGCAGCTCGGAATACGAGCAGTACTTC. This translates into CASSSEYEQYF.

The chain links TRBV30 to TRBJ1-2; D gene uncertain. Germline V lookup: CDR1 GTSNPN, CDR2 SVGIG (reference sequence). The CDR3 is 11 residues long. Trimming stripped 5 bases from V and 7 bases from J, with 11 bases between. The CDR3 nucleotides are TGTGCCTGGGAAGGCAGGACTGGCTACACCTTC. Its protein is CAWEGRTGYTF.

The chain carries TRBV6-6 and TRBJ1-2; D unresolved. Between the trimmed V and J ends, which lost 3 bases and 6 bases, there was a span of 14 bases. Germline V gene data show CDR1 as MNHNY and CDR2 as SVGAGI (reference sequence). This CDR3 is 14 amino acids long. In nucleotides, the CDR3 is TGTGCCAGCAGTTATTCCGGGATAGCGGATGGCTACACCTTC. It translates to CASSYSGIADGYTF.

The rearrangement uses TRBV9 and TRBJ1-3; D is possibly TRBD1 (5 bases). With 4 bases removed from V and 0 bases from J, the gap between germline ends came to 17 bases. This CDR3 region has 17 residues. Germline CDR1 and CDR2: SGDLS and YYNGEE. CDR3 sequence reads: CASSPLVGLISGNTIYF. The CDR3 region has the DNA TGTGCCAGCAGCCCCCTGGTGGGGCTTATCTCTGGAAACACCATATATTTT.

V usage is TRBV7-2 and J usage is TRBJ1-1, with no clear D. V was clipped by 5 bases and J by 4 bases, with 17 bases between them. Germline-derived CDR1 and CDR2 are SGHTA and FQGNSA. CDR3 length: 15 amino acids. As DNA, the CDR3 is TGTGCCAGCAGCCTAGAGAGGATCGGCGGCACTGAAGCTTTCTTT. Its translation is CASSLERIGGTEAFF.

This clone was seen a single time. This chain uses TRBV6-6 with TRBJ1-2, with TRBD1 matching 7 bases. This CDR3 region has 15 residues. V trimming: 5 bases; J trimming: 4 bases; junction bases outside the gene matches: 10. CDR1 is MNHNY, CDR2 SVGAGI, per germline (reference sequence). This CDR3 is CASSPRQGTGYGYTF. The CDR3 DNA sequence: TGTGCCAGCAGTCCCCGACAGGGAACGGGCTATGGCTACACCTTC.

The genes are TRBV27 and TRBJ2-1, with D possibly being TRBD2 (6 bases). CDR3 length equals 14 residues. Germline V gene data show CDR1 as MNHEY and CDR2 as SMNVEV (reference sequence). V lost 7 bases and J lost 4, with 14 bases in between. In nucleotides, the CDR3 is TGTGCCAGCAAAGAAATAGCGGCATACAATGAGCAGTTCTTC. Its translation: CASKEIAAYNEQFF.

The chain employs TRBV29-1 and TRBJ2-7; TRBD2 matches at 7 bases. Germline trimming cut 2 bases from V and 2 bases from J; bases unmatched to any gene: 9. CDR1 and CDR2 from the germline V gene are SQVTM and ANQGSEA. The CDR3 contains 15 residues. CDR3 sequence reads: CSVELGLAGAYEQYF. DNA of the CDR3: TGCAGCGTTGAACTGGGACTGGCGGGGGCCTACGAGCAGTACTTC.

The chain joins TRBV27 to TRBJ2-5, with D perhaps matching TRBD1 or TRBD2 (5 bases each). Germline CDR1 and CDR2: MNHEY and SMNVEV (reference sequence). The CDR3 is made up of 14 amino acids. V shed 0 bases and J shed 3 bases, with 8 bases lying between them. The CDR3: CASSLSRGEETQYF. In nucleotides, the CDR3 is TGTGCCAGCAGTTTATCAAGAGGGGAAGAGACCCAGTACTTC.

This rearrangement joins TRBV5-5 to TRBJ2-7, with 7 bases aligning to TRBD1. CDR3 length: 15 amino acids. V gave up 1 base and J gave up 3 bases; unmatched junction bases: 7. Germline V gene data show CDR1 as SGHKS and CDR2 as YYEKEE (reference sequence). The CDR3 DNA reads as TGTGCCAGCAGCTTGCGGTGGGGACAGCTCTACGAGCAGTACTTC. This codes for CASSLRWGQLYEQYF.

The chain uses TRBV7-9 and TRBJ1-5; 7 bases align to TRBD1. V gave up 6 bases and J gave up 3 bases; unmatched junction bases: 5. This CDR3 has 14 residues. Per germline, CDR1 SEHNR and CDR2 FQNEAQ (reference sequence). This CDR3 is CASRRQGPNQPQHF. In nucleotides, the CDR3 is TGTGCCAGCAGGCGACAGGGACCCAATCAGCCCCAGCATTTT.

CDR3 nucleotides: TGTGCCAGCAGTTTTGATCTGAGCTCTGGAAACACCATATATTTT. It codes for CASSFDLSSGNTIYF. The genes are TRBV6-5 and TRBJ1-3; D is unresolved. This CDR3 has 15 amino acids. The germline V and J ends were trimmed by 4 bases and 0 bases, with 10 bases remaining between them. Germline V gene data show CDR1 as MNHEY and CDR2 as SVGAGI.

The chain links TRBV7-3 to TRBJ2-2; D is perhaps TRBD2 (6 bases). The germline CDR1 and CDR2 sequences are SGHTA and FQGTGA. This CDR3 comprises 15 residues. V was shortened by 5 bases and J by 0 bases, with 10 bases between the two germline ends. The CDR3 coding sequence is TGTGCCAGCAGCCCGGGACTTACGAACACCGGGGAGCTGTTTTTT. It codes for CASSPGLTNTGELFF.

V gene TRBV11-1 combines with J gene TRBJ2-7; D ambiguous. Trimming left V 1 base short and J 3 bases short, with 10 bases between. Germline V gene lookup returns CDR1 SGHAT and CDR2 FQDESV (reference sequence). CDR3 size: 14 residues. Here the CDR3 reads CASSLGRGYYEQYF. For the CDR3, the DNA is TGTGCCAGCAGCTTAGGCAGAGGATACTACGAGCAGTACTTC.

The rearrangement joins TRBV7-9 to TRBJ2-3, with 12 positions matching TRBD2. The CDR3 is made up of 15 amino acids. The junction had 5 bases not matched to a gene; V was cut back by 5 bases and J by 5 bases. Germline V gene data show CDR1 as SEHNR and CDR2 as FQNEAQ (reference sequence). The DNA of the CDR3 is TGTGCCAGCAGCCCTACGACTAGCGGGAGAGATACGCAGTATTTT. Protein sequence: CASSPTTSGRDTQYF.

The chain carries TRBV6-5 and TRBJ1-4; D is ambiguous. The germline V gene has CDR1 MNHEY and CDR2 SVGAGI. The V and J ends lost 3 bases and 4 bases respectively, with 12 bases between them. This CDR3 has 15 residues. The CDR3 coding sequence is TGTGCCAGCAGTTATACGTTCGGCGTTAATGAAAAACTGTTTTTT. Its translation: CASSYTFGVNEKLFF.

J is TRBJ1-1 and V is TRBV7-9, with a tentative D call TRBD1 (5 bases). The CDR3 extends over 14 amino acids. Trimming removed 6 bases at V and 5 bases at J, with 16 bases between. Per germline, CDR1 SEHNR and CDR2 FQNEAQ (reference sequence). The CDR3 DNA sequence: TGTGCCAGCAGACCCGGTTCGGGGCGGACTGAAGCTTTCTTT. Protein product: CASRPGSGRTEAFF. Drawing the rest from reference TRBV7-9 and TRBJ1-1, the complete variable domain is DTGVSQNPRHKITKRGQNVTFRCDPISEHNRLYWYRQTLGQGPEFLTYFQNEAQLEKSRLLSDRFSAERPKGSFSTLEIQRTEQGDSAMYLCASRPGSGRTEAFFGQGTRLTVV.

This clone has more than one count but fewer than ten. J is TRBJ1-4 and V is TRBV2; 8 bases are a match to TRBD1. The V gene's germline CDR1 is SNHLY and CDR2 FYNNEI. This CDR3 comprises 14 residues. The ends lost 6 bases at V and 8 bases at J; junction bases unmatched: 8. The CDR3 reads CASSVDRVVEKLFF. In DNA, the CDR3 is TGTGCCAGCAGCGTGGACAGGGTAGTCGAAAAACTGTTTTTT.

Points on this clone: One end of the junction is discordant with germline, which a read error may explain. The rearrangement joins TRBV7-3 to TRBJ2-7; TRBD2 matches at 10 bases. In germline, CDR1 is SGHTA, CDR2 FQGTGA. This CDR3 region has 19 residues. CDR3 region: CASSSPRGSGGLSYYEQYF. Written as DNA, the CDR3 is TGCGCCAGCAGCTCCCCCCGTGGTAGCGGGGGGCTCTCCTACTACGAGCAGTACTTC. The entire variable domain, with the rest obtained from reference TRBV7-3 and TRBJ2-7, is as follows: GAGVSQTPSNKVTEKGKYVELRCDPISGHTALYWYRQSLGQGPEFLIYFQGTGAADDSGLPNDRFFAVRPEGSVSTLKIQRTERGDSAVYLCASSSPRGSGGLSYYEQYFGPGTRLTVT.

The V and J genes are TRBV27 and TRBJ1-5; D not resolved. Deletions cut 3 bases from V and 14 bases from J, with 8 bases between. CDR3 length: 10 amino acids. Per germline, CDR1 MNHEY and CDR2 SMNVEV (reference sequence). The CDR3 coding sequence is TGTGCCAGCAGTTTGTCCCCAAAGCATTTT. As protein: CASSLSPKHF.

The V and J genes are TRBV2 and TRBJ2-5; the D gene is possibly TRBD1 (5 bases). With 4 bases removed from V and 2 bases from J, the gap between germline ends came to 11 bases. The CDR3 runs to 14 residues. Germline CDR1 reads SNHLY; CDR2 reads FYNNEI. The CDR3 here is CASSVQTEQETQYF. In DNA form, the CDR3 reads TGTGCCAGCAGTGTACAGACAGAGCAAGAGACCCAGTACTTC.

The genes are TRBV5-1 and TRBJ2-4; D is perhaps TRBD1 (6 bases). Germline loops: CDR1 SGHRS, CDR2 YFSETQ. The CDR3 is 15 residues long. Trimming took off 4 bases at V and 1 base at J, with 12 bases between the two ends. The CDR3 protein is CASSRNRGAKNIQYF. DNA of the CDR3: TGCGCCAGCAGCCGAAATAGGGGGGCCAAAAACATTCAGTACTTC.

V is TRBV6-5 and J is TRBJ2-5; 7 positions match TRBD1. From germline, CDR1 is MNHEY and CDR2 SVGAGI. V shed 5 bases and J 4 bases; nucleotides not matched to a gene: 4. The CDR3 loop spans 13 amino acids. The CDR3 region is CASSVPGGETQYF. The CDR3 DNA sequence: TGTGCCAGCAGTGTCCCAGGGGGAGAGACCCAGTACTTC.

The chain joins TRBV6-5 to TRBJ1-1; 10 positions match TRBD1. V lost 6 bases, J lost 4 bases, and 8 bases stayed unmatched. The CDR3 is 15 amino acids. Germline CDR1 and CDR2: MNHEY and SVGAGI. CDR3 loop: CASRSSGDRGTEAFF. CDR3 in DNA: TGTGCCAGCAGGTCCTCGGGGGACAGGGGCACTGAAGCTTTCTTT.